The present TCR gamma chain was sequenced within a study of Vδ1+ human thymocytes. Germline loops: CDR1 VINAFY, CDR2 YDVSNSKD. The CDR3 length is 13 residues. Notes on the study in general: Around 20% of thymic delta-chain sequences were Vdelta2, with few Vdelta3, unlike blood Vdelta1+ controls. In the thymus, TRG and TRD repertoires looked highly polyclonal with Gaussian CDR3 lengths.

Sequences come from RNA converted to cDNA by reverse transcription. Multiplex PCR used pooled V-gene forward primers and a constant-region reverse primer to amplify CDR3s. TCRdb re-called clones from the multiplex PCR reads using CATT. The sample includes about 23,000 gamma-chain clones, roughly 15% of them seen just once. About this clone itself: Its cognate antigen is unknown. A read error may produce the germline difference seen at one junction end.

The source is a child under two years old who had congenital heart surgery. Sequenced material: Vdelta1+ gamma-delta thymocytes from the thymus. Subset given: FACS-sorted CD3+ TCRalphabeta- TCRVdelta1+ TCRVdelta2- thymocytes. This chain connects TRGV5 to TRGJ1 or TRGJ2. The chain's CDR3 is CATLDRLRYKKLF. Here the CDR3 DNA reads TGTGCCACCTTGGACAGGCTGAGATATAAGAAACTCTTT.